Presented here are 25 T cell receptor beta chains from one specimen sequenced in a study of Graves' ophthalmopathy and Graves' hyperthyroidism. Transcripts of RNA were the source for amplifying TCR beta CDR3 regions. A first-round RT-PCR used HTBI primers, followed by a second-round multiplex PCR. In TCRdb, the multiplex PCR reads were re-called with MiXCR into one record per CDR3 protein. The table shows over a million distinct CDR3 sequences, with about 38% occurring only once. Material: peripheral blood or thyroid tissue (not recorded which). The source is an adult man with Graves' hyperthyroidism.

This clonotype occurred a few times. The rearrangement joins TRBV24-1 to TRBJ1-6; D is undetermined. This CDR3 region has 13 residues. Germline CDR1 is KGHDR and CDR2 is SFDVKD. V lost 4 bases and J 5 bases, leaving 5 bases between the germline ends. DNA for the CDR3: TGTGCCACCAGTGAAGGAAATAATTCACCCCTCCACTTT. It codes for CATSEGNNSPLHF.

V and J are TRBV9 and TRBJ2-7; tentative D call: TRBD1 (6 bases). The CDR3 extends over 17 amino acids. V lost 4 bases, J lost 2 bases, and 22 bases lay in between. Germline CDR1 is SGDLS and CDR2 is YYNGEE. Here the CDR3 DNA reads TGTGCCAGCAGCCCCTCCATTGGGACACGTACAACCTACGAGCAGTACTTC. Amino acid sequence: CASSPSIGTRTTYEQYF.

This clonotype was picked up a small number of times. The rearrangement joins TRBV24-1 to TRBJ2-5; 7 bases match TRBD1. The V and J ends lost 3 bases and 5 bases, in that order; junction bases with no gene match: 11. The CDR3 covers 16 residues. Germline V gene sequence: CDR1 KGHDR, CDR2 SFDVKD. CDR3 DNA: TGTGCCACCAGTGATCGCGACAGGGAATCGGGGGAGACCCAGTACTTC. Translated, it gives CATSDRDRESGETQYF.

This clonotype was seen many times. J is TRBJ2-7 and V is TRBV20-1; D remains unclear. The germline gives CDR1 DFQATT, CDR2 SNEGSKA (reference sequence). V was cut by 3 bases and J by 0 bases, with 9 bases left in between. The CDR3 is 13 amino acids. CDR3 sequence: CSASPHGSYEQYF. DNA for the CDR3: TGCAGTGCTAGCCCCCACGGCTCCTACGAGCAGTACTTC.

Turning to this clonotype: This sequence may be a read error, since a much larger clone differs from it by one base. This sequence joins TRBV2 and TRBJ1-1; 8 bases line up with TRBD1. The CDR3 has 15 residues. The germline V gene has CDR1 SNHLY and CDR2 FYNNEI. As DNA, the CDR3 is TGTGCCGGCAGTGGTTCAGGGGGCCTGAGAGCTAAAGCTTTCTTT. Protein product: CAGSGSGGLRAKAFF.

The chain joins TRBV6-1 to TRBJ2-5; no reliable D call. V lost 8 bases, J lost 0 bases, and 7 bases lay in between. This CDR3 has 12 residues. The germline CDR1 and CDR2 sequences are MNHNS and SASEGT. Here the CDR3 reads CASFNDQETQYF. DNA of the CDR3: TGTGCCAGCTTTAACGACCAAGAGACCCAGTACTTC.

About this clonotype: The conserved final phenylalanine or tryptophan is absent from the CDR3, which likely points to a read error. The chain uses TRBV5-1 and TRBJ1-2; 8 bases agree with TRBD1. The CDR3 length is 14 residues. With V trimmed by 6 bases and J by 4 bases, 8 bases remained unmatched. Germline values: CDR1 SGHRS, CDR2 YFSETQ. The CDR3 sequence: CASTHGTGSYGYTL. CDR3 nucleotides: TGCGCCAGCACGCACGGGACAGGCTCCTATGGCTACACCCTC.

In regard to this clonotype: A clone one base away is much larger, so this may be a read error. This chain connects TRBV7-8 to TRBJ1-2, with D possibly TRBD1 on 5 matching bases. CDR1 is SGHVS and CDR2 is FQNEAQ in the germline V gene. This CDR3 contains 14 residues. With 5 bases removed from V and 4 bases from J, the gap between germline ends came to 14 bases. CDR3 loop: CASSPNVGGYGYTF. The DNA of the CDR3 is TGTGCCAGCAGCCCTAACGTTGGGGGCTATGGCTACACCTTC.

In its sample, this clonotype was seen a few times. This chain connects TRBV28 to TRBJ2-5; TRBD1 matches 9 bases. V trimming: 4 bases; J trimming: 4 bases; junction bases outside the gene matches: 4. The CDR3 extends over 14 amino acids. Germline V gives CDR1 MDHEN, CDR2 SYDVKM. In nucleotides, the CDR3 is TGTGCCAGCAGTTCCCCGGGACAGGGAGAGACCCAGTACTTC. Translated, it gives CASSSPGQGETQYF.

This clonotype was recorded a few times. CDR3 sequence reads: CASSQDIPGTGDEQYF. CDR3 bases: TGCGCCAGCAGCCAAGATATCCCAGGGACAGGAGACGAGCAGTACTTC. The chain couples TRBV4-3 to TRBJ2-7; TRBD1 matches 8 bases. V shed 0 bases and J 5 bases; nucleotides not matched to a gene: 9. Per the germline V gene, CDR1 is LGHNA and CDR2 is YSLEER. The CDR3 covers 16 residues.

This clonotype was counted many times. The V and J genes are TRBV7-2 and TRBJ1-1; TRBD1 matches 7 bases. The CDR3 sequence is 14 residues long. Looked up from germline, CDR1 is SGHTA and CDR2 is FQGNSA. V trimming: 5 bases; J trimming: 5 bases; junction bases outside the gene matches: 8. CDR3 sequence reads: CASSQDRARTEAFF. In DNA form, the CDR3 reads TGTGCCAGCAGCCAAGACAGGGCAAGGACTGAAGCTTTCTTT.

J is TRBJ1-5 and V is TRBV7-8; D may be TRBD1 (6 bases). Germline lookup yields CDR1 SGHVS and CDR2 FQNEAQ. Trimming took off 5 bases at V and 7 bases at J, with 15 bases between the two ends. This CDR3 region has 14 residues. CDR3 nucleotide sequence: TGTGCCAGCAGCATCACACAGGGCGACCAGCCCCAGCATTTT. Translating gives CASSITQGDQPQHF.

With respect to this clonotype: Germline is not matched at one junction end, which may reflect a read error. The CDR3 loop reads CASSLLPGLTDTQYF. As DNA, the CDR3 is TGCGCCAGCAGCTTGTTACCGGGTCTAACAGATACGCAGTATTTT. The chain combines TRBV5-5 with TRBJ2-3; D is undetermined. The germline gives CDR1 SGHKS, CDR2 YYEKEE (reference sequence). This CDR3 has 15 amino acids.

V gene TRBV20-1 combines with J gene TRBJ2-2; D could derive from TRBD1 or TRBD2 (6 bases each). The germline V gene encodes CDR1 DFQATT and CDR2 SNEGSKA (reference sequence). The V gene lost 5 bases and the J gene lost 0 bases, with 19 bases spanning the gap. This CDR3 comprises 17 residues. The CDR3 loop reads CSASKVRGPPNTGELFF. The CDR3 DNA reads TGCAGTGCTTCCAAAGTCCGGGGGCCCCCGAACACCGGGGAGCTGTTTTTT.

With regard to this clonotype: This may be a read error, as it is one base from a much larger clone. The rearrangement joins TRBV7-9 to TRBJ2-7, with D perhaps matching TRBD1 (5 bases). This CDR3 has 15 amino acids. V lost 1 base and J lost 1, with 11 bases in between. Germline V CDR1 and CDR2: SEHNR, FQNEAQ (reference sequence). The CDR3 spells CASSLGLGQSYEQYF. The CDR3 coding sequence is TGTGCCAGCAGCTTAGGTCTGGGGCAATCCTACGAGCAGTACTTC. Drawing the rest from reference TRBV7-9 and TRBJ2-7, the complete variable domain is DTGVSQNPRHKITKRGQNVTFRCDPISEHNRLYWYRQTLGQGPEFLTYFQNEAQLEKSRLLSDRFSAERPKGSFSTLEIQRTEQGDSAMYLCASSLGLGQSYEQYFGPGTRLTVT.

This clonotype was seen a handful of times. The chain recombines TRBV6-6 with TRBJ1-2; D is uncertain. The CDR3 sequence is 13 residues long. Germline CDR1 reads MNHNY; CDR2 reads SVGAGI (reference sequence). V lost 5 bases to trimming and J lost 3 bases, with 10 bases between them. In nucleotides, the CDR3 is TGTGCCAGCAGTCAGGCTGTTGACTATGGCTACACCTTC. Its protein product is CASSQAVDYGYTF.

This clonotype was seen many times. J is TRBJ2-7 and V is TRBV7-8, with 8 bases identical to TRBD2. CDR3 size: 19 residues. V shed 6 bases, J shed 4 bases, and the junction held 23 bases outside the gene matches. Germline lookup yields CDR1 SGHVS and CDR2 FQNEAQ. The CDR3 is CASRDPADSDGRAWYEQYF. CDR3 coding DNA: TGTGCCAGCAGGGACCCGGCGGACAGTGACGGGAGGGCCTGGTACGAGCAGTACTTC.

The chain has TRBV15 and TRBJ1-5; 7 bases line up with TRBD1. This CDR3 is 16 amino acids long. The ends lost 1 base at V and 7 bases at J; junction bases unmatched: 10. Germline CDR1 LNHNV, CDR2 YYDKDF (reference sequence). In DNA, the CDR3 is TGTGCCACCAGCAGAGGCGATAGGACAGGCCGGCAGCCCCAGCATTTT. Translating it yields CATSRGDRTGRQPQHF.

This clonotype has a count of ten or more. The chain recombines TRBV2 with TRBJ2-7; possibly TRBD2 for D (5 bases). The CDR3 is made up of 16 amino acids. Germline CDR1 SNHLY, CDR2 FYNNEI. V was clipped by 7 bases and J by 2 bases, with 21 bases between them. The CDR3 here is CASTTPESGVTYEQYF. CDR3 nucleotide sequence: TGTGCCAGCACCACTCCCGAGAGCGGTGTTACCTACGAGCAGTACTTC.

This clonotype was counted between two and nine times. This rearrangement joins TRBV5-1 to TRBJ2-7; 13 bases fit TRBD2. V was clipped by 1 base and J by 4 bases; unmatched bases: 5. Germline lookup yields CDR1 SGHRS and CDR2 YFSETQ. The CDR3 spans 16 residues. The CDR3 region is CASSLTTTSGRYEQYF. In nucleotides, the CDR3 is TGCGCCAGCAGCTTGACTACGACTAGCGGGAGGTACGAGCAGTACTTC.

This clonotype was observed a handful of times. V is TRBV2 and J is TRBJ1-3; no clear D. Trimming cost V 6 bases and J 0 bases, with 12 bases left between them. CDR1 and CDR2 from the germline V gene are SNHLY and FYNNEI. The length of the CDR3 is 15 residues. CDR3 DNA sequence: TGTGCCAGCAGCCCTTTCTACCGCTCTGGAAACACCATATATTTT. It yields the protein CASSPFYRSGNTIYF.

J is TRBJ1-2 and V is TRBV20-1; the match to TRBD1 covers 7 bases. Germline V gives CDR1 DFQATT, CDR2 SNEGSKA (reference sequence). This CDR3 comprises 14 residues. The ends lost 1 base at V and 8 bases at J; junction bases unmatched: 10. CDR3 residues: CSARASTGFRGYTF. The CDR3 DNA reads TGCAGTGCTAGAGCTTCGACAGGGTTCAGGGGCTACACCTTC.

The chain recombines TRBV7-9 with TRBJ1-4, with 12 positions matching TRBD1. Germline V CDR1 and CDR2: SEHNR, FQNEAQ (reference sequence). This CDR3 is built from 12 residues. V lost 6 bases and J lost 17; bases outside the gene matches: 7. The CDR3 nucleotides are TGTGCCAGCAGTTACGGGACAGGGGGCTCTTTTTTT. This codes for CASSYGTGGSFF.

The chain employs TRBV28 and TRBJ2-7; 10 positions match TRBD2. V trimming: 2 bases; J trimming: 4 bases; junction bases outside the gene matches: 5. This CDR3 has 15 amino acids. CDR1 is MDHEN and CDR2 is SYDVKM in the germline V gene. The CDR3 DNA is TGTGCCAGCAGTTTAAGTACTAGCGGGGCGTACGAGCAGTACTTC. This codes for CASSLSTSGAYEQYF.

CDR3 in amino acids: CSASLGAGGWETQYF. DNA of the CDR3: TGCAGTGCATCTCTCGGCGCGGGAGGGTGGGAGACCCAGTACTTC. The chain links TRBV20-1 to TRBJ2-5; TRBD2 agrees at 9 bases. The CDR3 spans 15 residues. The trim removed 6 bases at V and 5 bases at J, leaving 13 bases unmatched. Germline assignment: CDR1 DFQATT and CDR2 SNEGSKA (reference sequence).